This T cell receptor beta chain was identified during a study of blood T cell repertoires in COVID-19 (dated by TCRdb to the early 2020s). Regarding the study in general: The collaborator samples originated in the United States, Italy and Spain and spanned the acute and convalescent phases of COVID-19. The prospective study material was composed of cDNA or gDNA derived from T cells, B-cell-depleted T cells, or PBMCs. Subjects who had been exposed to COVID-19, were actively infected with it, or had recovered from it provided the deeply sampled blood TCRbeta repertoires that made up the dataset. A freely available public database, intended as a resource for researchers studying the immune response to SARS-CoV-2, is where the repertoires were released. The samples were drawn from the first 160 participants of the ongoing ImmuneRACE study and from roughly 1,300 subjects provided by 6 global collaborators. The sample metadata nearly always contained a de-identified subject ID, COVID-19 status, age in years and sex. Where available, HLA class I and class II types were taken from metadata supplied by the sample provider and were not determined by assay-based typing. The full study reports these points: The quantity of clinical and demographic metadata differed by source and by participant and was supplied without curation.

The immunoSEQ Assay, a bias-controlled multiplex PCR, was used to amplify TCRbeta CDR3 regions from genomic DNA. Processing in the source paper ran as follows. Nucleated cell counts per sample were estimated from amplification of reference gene primers within the assay. Sequence reads were collapsed and filtered to measure the absolute abundance of every unique TCRbeta CDR3 rearrangement. For each sample, productive Simpson clonality was calculated by taking the square root of Simpson's diversity index across productive rearrangements. TCRdb's version of the immuneACCESS table is confined to in-frame rearrangements and falls short of the full clone set. An unresolved V gene accounts for under half of the shortfall where checked; the remainder is of unknown origin. The DNA gave D and trimming, while V, J and clone size come from that table. Recorded for this sample are 250,000 to 300,000 clones; 85% to 90% of them occurred a single time. The top ten constitute about 16% of the sample.

In the case of this clone: Its binding antigen is unknown. Per-base quality was not reported, and no clone a single base away is much larger than it.

Enrolling through a virtual design, the prospective study's participants ranged in age from roughly 18 to 95 years and lived across approximately 25 United States geographic areas. In the prospective study, cohorts were assigned on the basis of participant-reported clinical history obtained from a screening survey and a study questionnaire. ImmuneRACE Cohort 3 recovered participants were defined by two consecutive negative NP/OP PCR tests, healthcare professional clearance, or symptom resolution. In the prospective study, whole blood, serum and a nasopharyngeal or oropharyngeal swab were collected from each participant by mobile phlebotomists. Over a roughly 2-month period, participants in the prospective study had the option of providing additional blood draws and questionnaires. Blood samples from the prospective study were shipped frozen or at room temperature prior to DNA extraction. V lost 3 bases and J lost 8 bases; the stretch between them is 5 bases long. Including cysteine and phenylalanine, the CDR3 has 12 amino acids. Just the 36-base CDR3 DNA is kept, in frame starting at base 1. The germline V gene (reference sequence) provides CDR1 LNHDA and CDR2 SQIVND.

This TCR derives from a man aged 18-30 years who had recovered from COVID-19. The chain is made from TRBV19 and TRBJ1-6; the D gene is unclear. Sequences were obtained from PBMCs or T cells enriched from blood (not recorded which). CDR3 loop: CASSIADSPLHF. The nucleotide sequence is given as TGTGCCAGTAGTATCGCGGATTCACCCCTCCACTTT.